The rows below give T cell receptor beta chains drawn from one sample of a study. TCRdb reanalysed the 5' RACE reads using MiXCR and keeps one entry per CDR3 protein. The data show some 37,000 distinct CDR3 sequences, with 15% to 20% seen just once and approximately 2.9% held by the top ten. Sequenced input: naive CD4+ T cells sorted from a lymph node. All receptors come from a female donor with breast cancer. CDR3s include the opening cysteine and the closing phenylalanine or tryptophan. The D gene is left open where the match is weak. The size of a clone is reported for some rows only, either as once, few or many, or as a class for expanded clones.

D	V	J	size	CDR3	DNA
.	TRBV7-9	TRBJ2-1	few	CASSLTEYNEQFF	TGTGCCAGCAGCTTAACGGAGTACAATGAGCAGTTCTTC
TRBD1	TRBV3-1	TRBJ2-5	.	CASSQFGTGEETQYF	TGTGCCAGCAGCCAATTCGGGACAGGGGAAGAGACCCAGTACTTC
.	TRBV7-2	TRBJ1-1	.	CASTPWQSESMNTEAFF	TGTGCCAGCACCCCCTGGCAGAGCGAATCCATGAACACTGAAGCTTTCTTT
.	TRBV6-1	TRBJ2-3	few	CASSERPRGSTDTQYF	TGTGCCAGCAGTGAACGGCCGCGGGGCAGCACAGATACGCAGTATTTT
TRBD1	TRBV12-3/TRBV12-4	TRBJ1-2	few	CASSRDSGYGYTF	TGTGCCAGCAGTCGGGACAGTGGCTATGGCTACACCTTC
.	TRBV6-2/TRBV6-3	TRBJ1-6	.	CASSGTHNSPRHF	TGTGCCAGCTCGGGGACCCATAATTCACCCCGCCACTTT
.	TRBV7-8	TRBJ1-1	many	CASSQSQRGYTEAFF	TGTGCCAGCAGCCAAAGTCAGAGGGGCTACACTGAAGCTTTCTTT
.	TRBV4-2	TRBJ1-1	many	CASSQDIEGATEAFF	TGTGCCAGCAGCCAAGATATTGAGGGCGCCACTGAAGCTTTCTTT
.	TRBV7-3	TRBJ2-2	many	CASSPRFGGGGELFF	TGTGCCAGCAGCCCCCGTTTTGGGGGCGGCGGGGAGCTGTTTTTT
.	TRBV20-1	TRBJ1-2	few	CSARRQGYGGYTF	TGCAGTGCTAGAAGGCAGGGGTACGGTGGCTACACCTTC
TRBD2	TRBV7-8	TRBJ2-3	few	CASSLGRTERDFTDTQYF	TGTGCCAGCAGCTTAGGGAGGACGGAGCGGGATTTCACAGATACGCAGTATTTT
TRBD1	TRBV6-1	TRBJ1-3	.	CASTSTGGHGNTIYF	TGTGCCAGCACCTCGACAGGGGGCCATGGAAACACCATATATTTT
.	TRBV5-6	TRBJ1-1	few	CASSLEGRGRAFF	TGTGCCAGCAGCTTAGAGGGACGGGGAAGAGCTTTCTTT
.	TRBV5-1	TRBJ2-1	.	CASSLAPSYNEQFF	TGCGCCAGCAGCTTGGCCCCTAGCTACAATGAGCAGTTCTTC
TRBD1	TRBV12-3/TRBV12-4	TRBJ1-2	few	CASSQGDYGYTF	TGTGCCAGCAGTCAGGGGGACTATGGCTACACCTTC
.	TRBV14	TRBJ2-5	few	CASSQDGQTQYF	TGTGCCAGCAGCCAAGATGGGCAGACCCAGTACTTC
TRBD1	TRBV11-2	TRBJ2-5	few	CASSLLQGARETQYF	TGTGCCAGCAGCTTATTACAGGGGGCAAGGGAGACCCAGTACTTC
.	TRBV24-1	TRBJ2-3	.	CATSDEDTQYF	TGTGCCACCAGTGATGAAGATACGCAGTATTTT
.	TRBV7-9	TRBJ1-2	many	CASSFGREEGYTF	TGTGCCAGCAGCTTCGGCAGGGAGGAGGGCTACACCTTC
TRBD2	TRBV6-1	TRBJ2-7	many	CASRTSGAYEQYF	TGTGCCAGCAGGACTAGCGGGGCGTACGAGCAGTACTTC
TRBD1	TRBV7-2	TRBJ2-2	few	CASSPGGQGNTGELFF	TGTGCCAGCAGCCCCGGCGGACAGGGGAACACCGGGGAGCTGTTTTTT
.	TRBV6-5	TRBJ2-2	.	CASSPGRDKLFF	TGTGCCAGCAGCCCAGGCCGGGACAAGCTGTTTTTT
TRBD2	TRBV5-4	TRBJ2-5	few	CASSPGLAGGWETQYF	TGTGCCAGCAGCCCCGGACTAGCGGGAGGATGGGAGACCCAGTACTTC
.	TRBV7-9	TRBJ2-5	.	CASSLVGSEETQYF	TGTGCCAGCAGCTTAGTTGGGTCAGAAGAGACCCAGTACTTC
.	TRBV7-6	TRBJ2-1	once	CASNLAPHGPEQFF	TGTGCCAGCAACTTAGCGCCCCACGGCCCAGAGCAGTTCTTC
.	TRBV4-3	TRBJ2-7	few	CASSLGGNSHEQYF	TGCGCCAGCAGCCTTGGCGGGAACAGTCACGAGCAGTACTTC
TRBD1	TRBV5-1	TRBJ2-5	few	CASSLGTGQETQYF	TGCGCCAGCAGCTTAGGGACAGGCCAAGAGACCCAGTACTTC
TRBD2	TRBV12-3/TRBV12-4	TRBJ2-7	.	CASSLGTSRSYEQYF	TGTGCCAGCAGTTTAGGGACTAGCAGGTCCTACGAGCAGTACTTC
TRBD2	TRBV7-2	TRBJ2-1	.	CASSLVAGGYNEQFF	TGTGCCAGCAGCTTAGTAGCGGGGGGGTACAATGAGCAGTTCTTC
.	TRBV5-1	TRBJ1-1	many	CASSLGDNNPNTEAFF	TGCGCCAGCAGCTTGGGGGATAATAATCCAAACACTGAAGCTTTCTTT
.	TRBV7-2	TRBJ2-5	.	CASSLGAYQETQYF	TGTGCCAGCAGCTTGGGAGCGTACCAAGAGACCCAGTACTTC